This T cell receptor beta chain was identified in a study of T-cell reconstitution after alpha-beta-depleted transplantation in children. V was cut by 1 base and J by 3 bases, with 10 bases left in between. Germline V gives CDR1 LNHDA, CDR2 SQIVND (reference sequence). This CDR3 comprises 14 residues. A TCRbeta library incorporating unique molecular identifiers was prepared. MiXCR was run by TCRdb on the PCR reads, yielding one entry per CDR3 protein. The sample has 500,000 or so distinct CDR3 sequences, approximately 29% seen once. This receptor was taken from a human donor who donated a stem cell graft to a child with aplastic anemia. This material consisted of PBMCs from the stem cell graft donor, taken from the stem cell graft. The V and J genes are TRBV19 and TRBJ2-7; D gene ambiguous. CDR3 amino acids: CASSIAGAFYEQYV. In DNA form, the CDR3 reads TGTGCCAGTAGTATAGCGGGTGCCTTCTACGAGCAGTACGTC.